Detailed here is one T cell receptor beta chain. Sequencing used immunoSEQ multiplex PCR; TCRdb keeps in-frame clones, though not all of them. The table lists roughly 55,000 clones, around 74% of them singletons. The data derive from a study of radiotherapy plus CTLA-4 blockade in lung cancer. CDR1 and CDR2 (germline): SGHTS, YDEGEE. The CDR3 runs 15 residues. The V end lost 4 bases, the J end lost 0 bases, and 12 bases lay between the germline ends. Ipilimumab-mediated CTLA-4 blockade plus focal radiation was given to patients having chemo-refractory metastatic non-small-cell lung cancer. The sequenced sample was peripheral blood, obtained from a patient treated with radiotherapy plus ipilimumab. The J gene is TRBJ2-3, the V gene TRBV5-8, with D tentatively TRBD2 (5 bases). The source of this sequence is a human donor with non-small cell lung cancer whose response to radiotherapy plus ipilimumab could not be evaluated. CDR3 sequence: CASSKPRTSTDTQYF. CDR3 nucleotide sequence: TGTGCCAGCAGCAAGCCACGGACTAGCACAGATACGCAGTATTTT.